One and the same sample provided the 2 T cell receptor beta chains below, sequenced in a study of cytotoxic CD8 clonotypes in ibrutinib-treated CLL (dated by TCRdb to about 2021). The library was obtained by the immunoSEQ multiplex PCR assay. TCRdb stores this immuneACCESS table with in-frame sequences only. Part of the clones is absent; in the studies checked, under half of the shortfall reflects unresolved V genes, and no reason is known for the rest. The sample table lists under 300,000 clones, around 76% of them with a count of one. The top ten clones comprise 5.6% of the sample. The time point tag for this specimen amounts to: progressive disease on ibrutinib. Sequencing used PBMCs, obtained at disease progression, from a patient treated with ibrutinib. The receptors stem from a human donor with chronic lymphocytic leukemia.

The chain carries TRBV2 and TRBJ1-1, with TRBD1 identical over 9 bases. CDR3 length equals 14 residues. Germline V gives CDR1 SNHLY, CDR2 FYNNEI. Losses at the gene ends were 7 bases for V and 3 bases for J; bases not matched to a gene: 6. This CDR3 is CASTPDRGDTEAFF. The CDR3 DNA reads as TGTGCCAGCACCCCGGACAGGGGCGACACTGAAGCTTTCTTT.

The CDR3 spells CATSGTVRSGELFF. The CDR3 nucleotides read TGCGCCACCTCCGGGACGGTTCGTTCCGGGGAGCTGTTTTTT. The genes are TRBV10-2 and TRBJ2-2; D assignment may be TRBD1 or TRBD2 (5 bases each). The CDR3 is 14 amino acids. CDR1 is WSHSY and CDR2 is SAAADI in the germline V gene. V was shortened by 10 bases and J by 6 bases, with 18 bases between the two germline ends.